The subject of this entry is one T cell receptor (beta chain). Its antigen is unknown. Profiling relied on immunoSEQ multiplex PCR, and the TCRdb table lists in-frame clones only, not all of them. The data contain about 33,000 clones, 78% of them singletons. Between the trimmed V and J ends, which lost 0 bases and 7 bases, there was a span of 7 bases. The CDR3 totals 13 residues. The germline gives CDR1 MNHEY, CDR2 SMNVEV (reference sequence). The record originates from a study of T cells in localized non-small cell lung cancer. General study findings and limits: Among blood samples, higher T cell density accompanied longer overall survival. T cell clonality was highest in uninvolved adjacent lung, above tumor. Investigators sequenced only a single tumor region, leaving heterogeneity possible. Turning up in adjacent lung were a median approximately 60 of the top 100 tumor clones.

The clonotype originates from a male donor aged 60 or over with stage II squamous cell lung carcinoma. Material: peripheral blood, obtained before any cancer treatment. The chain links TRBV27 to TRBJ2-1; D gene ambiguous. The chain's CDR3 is CASSLSGSNEQFF. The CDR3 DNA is TGTGCCAGCAGTTTATCAGGGTCGAATGAGCAGTTCTTC.